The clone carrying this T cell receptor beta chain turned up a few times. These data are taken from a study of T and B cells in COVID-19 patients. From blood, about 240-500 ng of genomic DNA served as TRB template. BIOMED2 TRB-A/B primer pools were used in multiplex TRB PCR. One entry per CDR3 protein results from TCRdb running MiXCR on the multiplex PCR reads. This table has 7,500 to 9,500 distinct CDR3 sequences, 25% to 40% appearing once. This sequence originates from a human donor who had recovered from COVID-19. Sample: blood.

CDR3 loop: CASSLGGQGAYEQYF. The CDR3 DNA follows: TGTGCCAGCAGCTTGGGGGGACAGGGGGCCTACGAGCAGTACTTC. The gene calls are TRBV5-6 and TRBJ2-7; TRBD1 matches 11 bases. This CDR3 contains 15 residues. The V gene end was trimmed by 0 bases and the J gene end by 2 bases; junction bases not matched to a gene: 1. Looked up from germline, CDR1 is SGHDT and CDR2 is YYEEEE.